Presented here are 17 T cell receptor beta chains from one specimen sequenced in a study of blood T cells in healthy people across ages. Then a second PCR, running roughly 7 to 11 cycles, was carried out with a sample-barcoded 5' primer and a J-beta primer mix. Each CDR3 protein is one row after TCRdb ran MiXCR on the 5' RACE reads. The table records 850,000 to 1,000,000 distinct CDR3 sequences, around 49% of them present only once. What was sequenced was blood. The receptors shown here come from a man under 40 in good health.

This clonotype was observed a few times. The genes are TRBV9 and TRBJ2-7; no definite D call. The CDR3 has 14 amino acids. Germline CDR1 SGDLS, CDR2 YYNGEE. V lost 0 bases and J 2 bases, leaving 9 bases between the germline ends. CDR3 DNA: TGTGCCAGCAGCGTAGCCCCAAGTCCCTACGAGCAGTACTTC. Its protein product is CASSVAPSPYEQYF.

This clonotype was picked up a small number of times. The rearrangement uses TRBV29-1 and TRBJ1-2, with D unresolved. Between the trimmed V and J ends, which lost 0 bases and 8 bases, there was a span of 7 bases. Germline CDR1 is SQVTM and CDR2 is ANQGSEA. CDR3 length equals 11 residues. CDR3 nucleotide sequence: TGCAGCGTTGAAGATAACGGCGGCTACACCTTC. This gives the protein CSVEDNGGYTF.

V usage is TRBV7-9 and J usage is TRBJ2-5; D not resolved. The germline gives CDR1 SEHNR, CDR2 FQNEAQ (reference sequence). The V end was cut by 1 base, the J end by 11 bases, with 14 bases between. CDR3 size: 13 residues. DNA of the CDR3: TGTGCCAGCAGCTTAGGTGGCCCACGAGAGCAGTACTTC. This codes for CASSLGGPREQYF.

The chain uses TRBV12-3 or TRBV12-4 and TRBJ2-4; TRBD1 matches 9 bases. The J call may be in error: the DNA end matches TRBJ2-7 better. The CDR3 consists of 15 residues. CDR3 protein: CASRLGTGRTYEQYF. In DNA form, the CDR3 reads TGTGCCAGCAGGCTCGGGACAGGGCGAACCTACGAGCAGTACTTC.

The table lists this clonotype with many counts. The chain combines TRBV4-2 with TRBJ2-7, with a tentative D call TRBD2 (5 bases). CDR1 and CDR2 (germline): LGHNA, YNFKEQ. The CDR3 extends over 14 amino acids. The V end lost 3 bases, the J end lost 3 bases, and 12 bases lay between the germline ends. The CDR3 DNA reads as TGTGCCAGCAGCCACACCGGAGGACGCTACGAGCAGTACTTC. Encoded protein: CASSHTGGRYEQYF.

This clonotype was seen a few times. The chain recombines TRBV7-9 with TRBJ1-6; no reliable D call. Deletions cut 7 bases from V and 4 bases from J, with 14 bases between. This CDR3 is 15 amino acids long. Germline CDR1 SEHNR, CDR2 FQNEAQ (reference sequence). For the CDR3, the DNA is TGTGCCAGCAACCTTCAGTTTGAGTATAATTCACCCCTCCACTTT. It is translated as CASNLQFEYNSPLHF.

To note about this clonotype: The junction shows a germline mismatch at one end, possibly a read error. The chain combines TRBV5-6 with TRBJ2-3; tentative D call: TRBD1 (6 bases). The CDR3 extends over 15 amino acids. In germline, CDR1 is SGHDT, CDR2 YYEEEE. DNA of the CDR3: TGTGCCAGCAGCTTTGACAGGCGGCCCACAGACACGCAGTATTTT. Encoded protein: CASSFDRRPTDTQYF. The variable domain in full, with the rest retrieved from reference TRBV5-6 and TRBJ2-3, is DAGVTQSPTHLIKTRGQQVTLRCSPKSGHDTVSWYQQALGQGPQFIFQYYEEEERQRGNFPDRFSGHQFPNYSSELNVNALLLGDSALYLCASSFDRRPTDTQYFGPGTRLTVL.

This clonotype occurred a few times. J is TRBJ2-3 and V is TRBV7-2, with TRBD2 identical over 8 bases. The J segment lost 2 bases and the V segment lost 1 base, leaving 5 bases of the junction unmatched. Germline CDR1 and CDR2: SGHTA and FQGNSA. This CDR3 has 16 residues. The CDR3 DNA follows: TGTGCCAGCAGCTTAGACACTAGCGGAACCACAGATACGCAGTATTTT. Translated: CASSLDTSGTTDTQYF.

This clonotype was picked up many times. This chain links TRBV20-1 with TRBJ2-1; D gene unclear. The germline V gene has CDR1 DFQATT and CDR2 SNEGSKA (reference sequence). The CDR3 extends over 17 amino acids. Trimming removed 5 bases from V and 3 bases from J, with 23 bases in between. The CDR3 here is CSAYPRDGYSLYNEQFF. DNA for the CDR3: TGCAGTGCTTATCCCAGAGACGGCTATTCACTCTACAATGAGCAGTTCTTC.

In its sample, this clonotype was seen once. V gene TRBV11-3 combines with J gene TRBJ1-6, with 7 bases aligning to TRBD1. Per germline, CDR1 SGHNT and CDR2 YENEEA. This CDR3 has 15 amino acids. V trimming: 5 bases; J trimming: 6 bases; junction bases outside the gene matches: 7. The CDR3 sequence is CASSREGQVNSPLHF. As DNA, the CDR3 is TGTGCCAGCAGCCGGGAAGGACAGGTTAATTCACCCCTCCACTTT.

This chain links TRBV5-1 with TRBJ1-3; TRBD1 aligns across 9 bases. This CDR3 comprises 15 residues. After removal of 4 bases from V and 8 bases from J, the junction contained 10 bases not matched to a gene. The germline V gene encodes CDR1 SGHRS and CDR2 YFSETQ. As DNA, the CDR3 is TGCGCCAGCAGCCCCAGGGACAGGGACTCGGACACCATATATTTT. Translated, it gives CASSPRDRDSDTIYF.

V gene TRBV27 combines with J gene TRBJ1-1; D remains ambiguous. CDR1 MNHEY and CDR2 SMNVEV come from the germline V gene (reference sequence). This CDR3 contains 12 residues. The ends were cut back, 3 bases at V and 6 bases at J, with 8 bases in the middle. CDR3 in amino acids: CASSLLGAEAFF. The CDR3 DNA sequence: TGTGCCAGCAGTTTGTTGGGAGCTGAAGCTTTCTTT.

The chain is built from TRBV9 and TRBJ2-5, with 10 bases aligning to TRBD2. The last part of the DNA fits TRBJ2-1 better; the J call may be wrong. Germline V gene lookup returns CDR1 SGDLS and CDR2 YYNGEE. This CDR3 is 16 amino acids long. CDR3: CASSVATSGVQETQFF. The CDR3 DNA reads TGTGCCAGCAGCGTAGCTACTAGCGGGGTACAAGAGACCCAGTTCTTC.

This clonotype was observed a handful of times. The chain has TRBV10-3 and TRBJ1-2; TRBD1 matches at 8 bases. The CDR3 spans 15 residues. The ends lost 2 bases at V and 1 base at J; junction bases unmatched: 3. Germline V lookup: CDR1 ENHRY, CDR2 SYGVKD. CDR3 DNA sequence: TGTGCCATCAGTGAGCTACAGGGGGATAACTATGGCTACACCTTC. Translating gives CAISELQGDNYGYTF.

V usage is TRBV6-2 or TRBV6-3 and J usage is TRBJ2-5, with 7 nucleotides matching TRBD2. The J call is doubtful: the DNA matches TRBJ2-7 better. This CDR3 is built from 16 residues. The germline V gene has CDR1 MNHEY and CDR2 SVGEGT. As DNA, the CDR3 is TGTGCCAGCAGTGGGGGAGGCGTAGCGGGTCTATACGAGCAGTACTTC. It translates to CASSGGGVAGLYEQYF.

The chain recombines TRBV3-1 with TRBJ1-2; unclear D gene. The length of the CDR3 is 13 residues. V shed 0 bases and J shed 8 bases, with 10 bases lying between them. Germline assignment: CDR1 LGHDT and CDR2 YNNKEL (reference sequence). CDR3 sequence: CASSQDIGEGYTF. In nucleotides, the CDR3 is TGTGCCAGCAGCCAAGATATCGGCGAGGGCTACACCTTC.

This chain links TRBV29-1 with TRBJ2-7; 11 nucleotides line up with TRBD2. Germline assignment: CDR1 SQVTM and CDR2 ANQGSEA. With 0 bases clipped from V and 7 bases from J, the junction kept 8 bases outside the gene matches. CDR3 length: 15 amino acids. CDR3 protein: CSVEDSGGARNEQYF. CDR3 nucleotides: TGCAGCGTTGAAGATAGCGGGGGGGCTAGAAATGAGCAGTACTTC.